This passage covers 32 T cell receptor beta chains from one sample sequenced in a study of a mutant IDH1 vaccine in newly diagnosed glioma. Antigen specificity for these receptors is unknown. Sequencing was performed with immunoSEQ multiplex PCR; in TCRdb, only in-frame clones are kept and a portion is missing. Of approximately 60,000 clones listed, approximately 90% were seen once; the top ten hold roughly 5%. Time point specified: week 5, during vaccination. Each vaccine dose was 300 ug of mutant IDH1 20-mer peptide, with topical imiquimod. The sequencing used PBMCs, collected from a glioma patient whose treatment included an IDH1 peptide vaccine. The receptor source for this set is a woman between 40 and 50 years old with glioma.

The CDR3 loop reads CASSTGQGASEAFF. CDR3 nucleotides: TGTGCCAGCAGCACAGGACAGGGGGCCTCTGAAGCTTTCTTT. This sequence joins TRBV7-8 and TRBJ1-1; TRBD1 agrees at 11 bases. CDR3 length equals 14 residues. Germline V gene lookup returns CDR1 SGHVS and CDR2 FQNEAQ. Trimming removed 5 bases from V and 6 bases from J; junction bases left unmatched: 5. Filled out from reference TRBV7-8 and TRBJ1-1, the complete variable domain reads GAGVSQSPRYKVAKRGQDVALRCDPISGHVSLFWYQQALGQGPEFLTYFQNEAQLDKSGLPSDRFFAERPEGSVSTLKIQRTQQEDSAVYLCASSTGQGASEAFFGQGTRLTVV.

The chain carries TRBV6-1 and TRBJ2-7; possibly TRBD1 for D (5 bases). The V gene lost 3 bases and the J gene lost 3 bases, with 12 bases spanning the gap. Germline assignment: CDR1 MNHNS and CDR2 SASEGT. The CDR3 is 14 amino acids. CDR3 in DNA: TGTGCCAGCAGTGACTTCAGACAGCACTACGAGCAGTACTTC. The encoded protein is CASSDFRQHYEQYF.

The chain carries TRBV2 and TRBJ2-5; TRBD1 agrees at 7 bases. The CDR3 is made up of 14 amino acids. The germline V gene encodes CDR1 SNHLY and CDR2 FYNNEI. Trimming cost V 7 bases and J 2 bases; bases outside gene matches: 7. CDR3 in DNA: TGTGCCAGCAACCGGGACAGCCTACAAGAGACCCAGTACTTC. Translating it yields CASNRDSLQETQYF.

Here the CDR3 DNA reads TGTGCCAGCAGCCTCAAGACTCGGGTGGGACTAGCGGGAGCAGATACGCAGTATTTT. It codes for CASSLKTRVGLAGADTQYF. The V call is TRBV7-8, the J call TRBJ2-3; 14 nucleotides line up with TRBD2. Losses at the gene ends were 5 bases for V and 4 bases for J; bases not matched to a gene: 14. CDR1 is SGHVS, CDR2 FQNEAQ, per germline. The CDR3 totals 19 residues.

V usage is TRBV19 and J usage is TRBJ1-1; a weak D match, TRBD1 (5 bases). V dropped 7 bases and J dropped 1 base, with 19 bases sitting between them. CDR3 length: 16 residues. Germline assignment: CDR1 LNHDA and CDR2 SQIVND (reference sequence). CDR3 nucleotide sequence: TGTGCCAGTATGTACCGCAGGCGGGGGAAGAACACTGAAGCTTTCTTT. It codes for CASMYRRRGKNTEAFF.

V usage is TRBV5-1 and J usage is TRBJ1-4; D is uncertain. Germline CDR1 SGHRS, CDR2 YFSETQ. V lost 5 bases and J 8 bases, leaving 16 bases between the germline ends. The CDR3 is 14 amino acids. The CDR3: CASSWAPSGEKLFF. The DNA for the CDR3 is TGCGCCAGCAGTTGGGCCCCCTCGGGAGAAAAACTGTTTTTT.

In its sample, this clone was seen a few times. The chain couples TRBV10-3 to TRBJ2-1, with D perhaps being TRBD1 or TRBD2 (5 bases each). Germline V lookup: CDR1 ENHRY, CDR2 SYGVKD. The CDR3 is 15 amino acids. V was pared by 1 base and J by 9 bases, with 16 bases between. The CDR3 region is CAISELGTSTTEQFF. CDR3 DNA: TGTGCCATCAGTGAGTTGGGGACCTCCACTACTGAGCAGTTCTTC.

This rearrangement joins TRBV6-6 to TRBJ2-3, with D possibly being TRBD2 (6 bases). The CDR3 contains 16 residues. The V end lost 6 bases, the J end lost 3 bases, and 19 bases lay between the germline ends. The germline V gene has CDR1 MNHNY and CDR2 SVGAGI (reference sequence). CDR3 sequence (DNA): TGTGCCAGCAGCCTTGGGGACTTCCACGGGACAGATACGCAGTATTTT. It is translated as CASSLGDFHGTDTQYF.

The table lists this clone with a count of one. V gene TRBV6-6 combines with J gene TRBJ2-7; possible D gene TRBD2, 6 bases. The CDR3 extends over 14 amino acids. Germline CDR1 is MNHNY and CDR2 is SVGAGI (reference sequence). V was clipped by 7 bases and J by 0 bases, with 13 bases between them. The CDR3 region has the DNA TGTGCCAGCATTGGGACTTCTAGCTCCTACGAGCAGTACTTC. Protein product: CASIGTSSSYEQYF.

This CDR3 is CASSAAVEDTEAFF. DNA of the CDR3: TGTGCCAGCAGCGCTGCGGTGGAGGACACTGAAGCTTTCTTT. The J gene is TRBJ1-1, the V gene TRBV7-9, with D unclear. Trimming cost V 5 bases and J 3 bases, with 13 bases left between them. CDR1 and CDR2 (germline): SEHNR, FQNEAQ (reference sequence). The CDR3 consists of 14 residues.

The chain is built from TRBV7-9 and TRBJ2-1, with TRBD2 identical over 13 bases. Germline V gene sequence: CDR1 SEHNR, CDR2 FQNEAQ (reference sequence). CDR3 length: 19 residues. The V and J ends lost 4 bases and 5 bases, in that order; junction bases with no gene match: 14. The CDR3: CASSSVMPVLAGGNNEQFF. Here the CDR3 DNA reads TGTGCCAGCAGCTCCGTTATGCCAGTACTAGCGGGAGGGAACAATGAGCAGTTCTTC.

The chain links TRBV6-5 to TRBJ2-3; no definite D call. This CDR3 is 13 amino acids long. Germline V gene sequence: CDR1 MNHEY, CDR2 SVGAGI. Between the trimmed V and J ends, which lost 4 bases and 1 base, there was a span of 6 bases. The CDR3 DNA follows: TGTGCCAGCAGTTCCTGGGGCACAGATACGCAGTATTTT. Translated: CASSSWGTDTQYF.

This rearrangement joins TRBV30 to TRBJ1-1, with a weak D call TRBD1 (5 bases). The CDR3 is 15 residues long. The V gene lost 4 bases and the J gene lost 1 base, with 16 bases spanning the gap. The V gene's germline CDR1 is GTSNPN and CDR2 SVGIG (reference sequence). This CDR3 is CAWKPRDGWNTEAFF. As DNA, the CDR3 is TGTGCCTGGAAACCAAGGGACGGATGGAACACTGAAGCTTTCTTT.

The rearrangement joins TRBV5-4 to TRBJ2-5; D possibly matches TRBD1 or TRBD2 (6 bases each). CDR1 is SGHNT and CDR2 is YYREEE in the germline V gene (reference sequence). The CDR3 runs 14 residues. The V end was cut by 2 bases, the J end by 5 bases, with 13 bases between. CDR3 nucleotide sequence: TGTGCCAGCAGCTTCGTGGGGGGCCCGGAGACCCAGTACTTC. This translates into CASSFVGGPETQYF.

The gene calls are TRBV5-6 and TRBJ1-2, with D perhaps TRBD1 (5 bases). V was trimmed by 0 bases and J by 4 bases, leaving 19 bases between them. Germline V gene sequence: CDR1 SGHDT, CDR2 YYEEEE. This CDR3 spans 17 amino acids. The CDR3 DNA reads as TGTGCCAGCAGCTTGGGCCCAGGGACCTACGGGGGCTATGGCTACACCTTC. Amino acids: CASSLGPGTYGGYGYTF.

V gene TRBV27 combines with J gene TRBJ2-2; TRBD2 matches at 14 bases. With 2 bases clipped from V and 3 bases from J, the junction kept 11 bases outside the gene matches. Germline V lookup: CDR1 MNHEY, CDR2 SMNVEV (reference sequence). There are 20 residues in the CDR3. The CDR3 sequence is CASSLVSWGLAGVDTGELFF. The CDR3 DNA is TGTGCCAGCAGTTTAGTATCCTGGGGACTAGCGGGAGTGGACACCGGGGAGCTGTTTTTT.

The chain combines TRBV5-4 with TRBJ2-7; perhaps TRBD2 as D (6 bases). In germline, CDR1 is SGHNT, CDR2 YYREEE (reference sequence). The CDR3 loop spans 14 amino acids. Trimming removed 3 bases at V and 6 bases at J, with 16 bases between. CDR3 nucleotide sequence: TGTGCCAGCAGCTCCATTGCGGGATCGGTCGAGCAGTACTTC. Translation: CASSSIAGSVEQYF.

The DNA for the CDR3 is TGTGCCAGCAGCCTAACAGGGTTTGCAACCTACGAGCAGTACTTC. Protein product: CASSLTGFATYEQYF. The chain couples TRBV5-6 to TRBJ2-7, with TRBD1 as a possible D gene (6 bases). CDR3 length: 15 amino acids. Germline loops: CDR1 SGHDT, CDR2 YYEEEE. V gave up 4 bases and J gave up 2 bases, with 16 bases separating them.

The chain joins TRBV19 to TRBJ1-2, with 8 bases aligning to TRBD1. Per the germline V gene, CDR1 is LNHDA and CDR2 is SQIVND (reference sequence). The CDR3 loop spans 13 amino acids. Unmatched junction bases numbered 6, after V lost 4 bases and J lost 8 bases. In DNA form, the CDR3 reads TGTGCCAGTAGTACTGGACAGGGATGGGGCTACACCTTC. This encodes CASSTGQGWGYTF.

The chain couples TRBV12-5 to TRBJ1-1; D unclear. The CDR3 spans 11 residues. V lost 7 bases, J lost 0 bases, and 3 bases lay in between. CDR1 is LGHNT and CDR2 is FRNRAP in the germline V gene. The CDR3 DNA sequence: TGTGCTAGTGAGCTGAACACTGAAGCTTTCTTT. Its translation: CASELNTEAFF.

V gene TRBV4-2 combines with J gene TRBJ2-2, with 13 bases aligning to TRBD2. V lost 8 bases and J lost 0; bases outside the gene matches: 6. Looked up from germline, CDR1 is LGHNA and CDR2 is YNFKEQ. CDR3 length equals 17 residues. CDR3 nucleotide sequence: TGTGCCAGCTCCCCGACTAGCGGGGGGTCGAACACCGGGGAGCTGTTTTTT. Translation: CASSPTSGGSNTGELFF.

The V gene is TRBV27, the J gene TRBJ1-2, with 8 bases that match TRBD1. The CDR3 extends over 14 amino acids. Trimming at V came to 2 bases and at J to 8 bases, leaving 7 bases not matched to a gene. From germline, CDR1 is MNHEY and CDR2 SMNVEV (reference sequence). CDR3 region: CASSLEGTGPGYTF. Written as DNA, the CDR3 is TGTGCCAGCAGTTTAGAGGGGACAGGCCCGGGCTACACCTTC.

The chain joins TRBV6-6 to TRBJ2-5, with D perhaps TRBD2 (5 bases). This CDR3 has 14 amino acids. Trimming stripped 4 bases from V and 1 base from J, with 10 bases between. The germline V gene encodes CDR1 MNHNY and CDR2 SVGAGI (reference sequence). In DNA form, the CDR3 reads TGTGCCAGCAGTTTTAGCGTCCTCCAAGAGACCCAGTACTTC. Its protein product is CASSFSVLQETQYF.

The chain has TRBV19 and TRBJ1-2, with no clear D. Trimming pared 2 bases from V and 6 bases from J, leaving 10 bases between. The CDR3 covers 13 residues. CDR1 and CDR2 (germline): LNHDA, SQIVND (reference sequence). CDR3 amino acids: CASSIRDGHGYTF. CDR3 coding DNA: TGTGCCAGTAGTATACGGGATGGGCATGGCTACACCTTC.

This CDR3 is CASSTSGTIDTDTQYF. The CDR3 nucleotides read TGCGCCAGCAGCACCTCCGGGACAATCGACACAGATACGCAGTATTTT. The chain is built from TRBV4-1 and TRBJ2-3, with D possibly matching TRBD1 (6 bases). V was pared by 5 bases and J by 2 bases, with 17 bases between. CDR3 length: 16 amino acids. Germline loops: CDR1 MGHRA, CDR2 YSYEKL.

The chain links TRBV19 to TRBJ1-1, with 7 bases matching TRBD1. Germline V gives CDR1 LNHDA, CDR2 SQIVND (reference sequence). This CDR3 has 14 amino acids. The J segment lost 11 bases and the V segment lost 7 bases, leaving 16 bases of the junction unmatched. For the CDR3, the DNA is TGTGCCAGTATTCAGGGGGATCCCGAGCGAACGGCTTTCTTT. Its protein product is CASIQGDPERTAFF.

The chain's CDR3 is CASSGGATGGTSPLHF. DNA of the CDR3: TGTGCCAGCAGCGGAGGTGCTACAGGGGGCACTTCACCCCTCCACTTT. This chain connects TRBV7-2 to TRBJ1-6; 9 positions agree with TRBD1. Germline V gene lookup returns CDR1 SGHTA and CDR2 FQGNSA. Unmatched junction bases numbered 11, after V lost 5 bases and J lost 9 bases. There are 16 residues in the CDR3. Full variable domain (outside the CDR3, taken from reference TRBV7-2 and TRBJ1-6): GAGVSQSPSNKVTEKGKDVELRCDPISGHTALYWYRQSLGQGLEFLIYFQGNSAPDKSGLPSDRFSAERTGGSVSTLTIQRTQQEDSAVYLCASSGGATGGTSPLHFGNGTRLTVT.

The chain joins TRBV7-2 to TRBJ2-5, with D unresolved. The CDR3 spans 12 residues. Germline V gene sequence: CDR1 SGHTA, CDR2 FQGNSA. V lost 5 bases to trimming and J lost 6 bases, with 10 bases between them. The CDR3, as DNA: TGTGCCAGCAGCCCGCCACGGAAGACCCAGTACTTC. As protein: CASSPPRKTQYF. Full variable domain (remainder filled in from reference TRBV7-2 and TRBJ2-5): GAGVSQSPSNKVTEKGKDVELRCDPISGHTALYWYRQSLGQGLEFLIYFQGNSAPDKSGLPSDRFSAERTGGSVSTLTIQRTQQEDSAVYLCASSPPRKTQYFGPGTRLLVL.

The gene calls are TRBV7-8 and TRBJ1-5; no definite D call. This CDR3 has 14 residues. Trimming cost V 1 base and J 7 bases, with 11 bases left between them. Germline CDR1 reads SGHVS; CDR2 reads FQNEAQ. The DNA of the CDR3 is TGTGCCAGCAGCTTAGTGGCCGGGGAACAGCCCCAGCATTTT. It translates to CASSLVAGEQPQHF. Full variable domain (missing parts from reference TRBV7-8 and TRBJ1-5): GAGVSQSPRYKVAKRGQDVALRCDPISGHVSLFWYQQALGQGPEFLTYFQNEAQLDKSGLPSDRFFAERPEGSVSTLKIQRTQQEDSAVYLCASSLVAGEQPQHFGDGTRLSIL.

The chain carries TRBV14 and TRBJ1-4, with 8 bases matching TRBD1. CDR1 SGHDN and CDR2 FVKESK come from the germline V gene. The CDR3 length is 14 residues. The V and J ends lost 4 bases and 7 bases, in that order; junction bases with no gene match: 5. CDR3 residues: CASSRGQVVEKLFF. The CDR3 DNA reads TGTGCCAGCAGCCGGGGACAGGTGGTTGAAAAACTGTTTTTT.

This clone showed up just once. The final CDR3 position lacks the conserved phenylalanine or tryptophan, pointing to a likely read error. It is unclear where the CDR3 begins or ends on the DNA, so no DNA is shown, and the CDR3 is as TCRdb lists it. The chain couples TRBV4-1 to TRBJ1-2. The CDR3 is 13 amino acids long, termini counted. Looked up from germline, CDR1 is MGHRA and CDR2 is YSYEKL. CDR3 amino acids: CASSQGGMLPVVT.

V and J are TRBV25-1 and TRBJ2-7; D gene unclear. V was shortened by 3 bases and J by 0 bases, with 9 bases between the two germline ends. Germline values: CDR1 MGHDK, CDR2 SYGVNS. The CDR3 spans 14 residues. The CDR3 bases are TGTGCCAGCAGTGACCTAGTGGGCTCCTACGAGCAGTACTTC. Translating gives CASSDLVGSYEQYF.